The clone carrying this T cell receptor (beta chain) was recorded only once. Its antigen remains unknown. PCR was performed using 60 Vbeta and 13 Jbeta primers. The protocol was immunoSEQ multiplex PCR, while the TCRdb copy is restricted to in-frame clones and leaves out a portion. The data hold roughly 140,000 clones, with 79% observed a single time. This entry belongs to a study of cytomegalovirus exposure and HLA in healthy donors. Broader study findings: The study put 150 to 200 TCR beta chains on its list as cytomegalovirus-associated.

Sequenced input: PBMCs. The sequence was collected from a human donor in good health.

CDR3 DNA: TGTGCCACCAGCAGAGGGGACAGGGACCATGGCTACACCTTC. It yields the protein CATSRGDRDHGYTF. The chain employs TRBV15 and TRBJ1-2, with 9 bases matching TRBD1. Germline V CDR1 and CDR2: LNHNV, YYDKDF (reference sequence). This CDR3 region has 14 residues. Losses at the gene ends were 1 base for V and 6 bases for J; bases not matched to a gene: 3.